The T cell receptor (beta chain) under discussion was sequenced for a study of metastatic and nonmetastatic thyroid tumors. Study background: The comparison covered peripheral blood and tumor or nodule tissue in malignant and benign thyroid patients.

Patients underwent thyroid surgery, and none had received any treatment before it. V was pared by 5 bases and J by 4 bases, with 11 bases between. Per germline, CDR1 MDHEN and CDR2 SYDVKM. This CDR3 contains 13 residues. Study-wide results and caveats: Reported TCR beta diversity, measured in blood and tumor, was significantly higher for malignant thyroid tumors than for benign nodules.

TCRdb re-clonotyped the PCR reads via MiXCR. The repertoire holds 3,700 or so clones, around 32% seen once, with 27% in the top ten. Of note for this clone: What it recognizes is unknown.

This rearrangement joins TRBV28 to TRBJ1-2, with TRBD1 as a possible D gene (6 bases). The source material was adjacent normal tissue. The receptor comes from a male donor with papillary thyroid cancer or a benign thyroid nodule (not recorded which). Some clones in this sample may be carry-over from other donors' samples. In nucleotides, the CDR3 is TGTGCCAGCAGTCTCAGGGGTGGCTATGGCTACACCTTC. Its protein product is CASSLRGGYGYTF.